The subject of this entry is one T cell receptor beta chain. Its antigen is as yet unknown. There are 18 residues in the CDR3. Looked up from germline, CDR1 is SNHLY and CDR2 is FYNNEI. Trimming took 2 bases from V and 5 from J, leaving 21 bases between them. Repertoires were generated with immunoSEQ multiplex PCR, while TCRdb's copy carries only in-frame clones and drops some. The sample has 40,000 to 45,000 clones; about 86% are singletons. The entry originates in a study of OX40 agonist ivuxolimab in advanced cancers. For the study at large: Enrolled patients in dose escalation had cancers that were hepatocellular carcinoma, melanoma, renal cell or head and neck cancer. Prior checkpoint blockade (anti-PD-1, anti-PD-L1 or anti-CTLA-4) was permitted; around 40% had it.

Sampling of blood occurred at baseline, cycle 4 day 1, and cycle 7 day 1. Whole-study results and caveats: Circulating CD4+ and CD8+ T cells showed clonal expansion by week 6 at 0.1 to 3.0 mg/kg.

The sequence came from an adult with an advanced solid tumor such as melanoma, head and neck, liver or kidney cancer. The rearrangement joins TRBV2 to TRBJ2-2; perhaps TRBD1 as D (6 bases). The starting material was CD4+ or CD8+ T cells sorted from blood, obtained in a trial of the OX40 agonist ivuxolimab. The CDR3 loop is CASSELIQIWGQTGELFF. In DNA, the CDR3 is TGTGCCAGCAGTGAACTCATCCAGATTTGGGGGCAGACCGGGGAGCTGTTTTTT.